Listed here are 21 T cell receptor beta chains from one sample, sequenced in a study of blood T cells in healthy people across ages (dated by TCRdb to the mid-2010s). Library generation was performed with 5' RACE. The reads were generated on an Illumina HiSeq 2500. A second PCR of 7 to 11 cycles was run with a J-beta primer mix and a sample-barcoded 5' primer. The public sequencing data were trimmed at Q25 with fastp and processed into clonotypes with MiXCR by TCRdb, which kept only in-frame beta chains. Rows merge per CDR3 protein into single entries with the most common DNA and genes. The sample includes more than 700,000 distinct CDR3 sequences, with about half observed a single time. In total, the top ten clones hold around a sixth of the sample. The sequencing input was blood. These receptor sequences come from a man aged 80 or over in good health.

Only one count was recorded for this clonotype. The chain links TRBV6-2 or TRBV6-3 to TRBJ1-5; D is perhaps TRBD1 (5 bases). Germline values: CDR1 MNHEY, CDR2 SVGEGT. This CDR3 is 17 amino acids long. Trimming stripped 0 bases from V and 5 bases from J, with 17 bases between. The CDR3, as DNA: TGTGCCAGCAGTTACTCGACGGGGACCCTGTTGGATCAGCCCCAGCATTTT. Its protein product is CASSYSTGTLLDQPQHF.

This clonotype has a handful of counts. The chain has TRBV20-1 and TRBJ1-2; no reliable D call. The CDR3 is 14 amino acids. The germline CDR1 and CDR2 sequences are DFQATT and SNEGSKA (reference sequence). V dropped 1 base and J dropped 4 bases, with 13 bases sitting between them. The DNA for the CDR3 is TGCAGTGCTAGAGTCCGAGGCGAATTCTATGGCTACACCTTC. Amino acids: CSARVRGEFYGYTF.

A note on this clonotype: A much larger clone lies one base from this, so it may be a read error. The rearrangement joins TRBV6-2 or TRBV6-3 to TRBJ2-1; 14 bases match TRBD2. CDR3 length: 17 residues. The germline gives CDR1 MNHEY, CDR2 SVGEGT. The CDR3 is CVSSSLGLAGGRNEQFF. CDR3 DNA sequence: TGTGTCAGCAGTTCCCTCGGACTAGCGGGAGGCCGGAATGAGCAGTTCTTC.

This chain links TRBV4-3 with TRBJ1-2; tentatively, D is TRBD1 (6 bases). The CDR3 is made up of 14 amino acids. V was cut by 9 bases and J by 4 bases, with 18 bases left in between. Looked up from germline, CDR1 is LGHNA and CDR2 is YSLEER. DNA of the CDR3: TGCGCCAGTGGCACGGGCAGGGGTATCTATGGCTACACCTTC. It encodes CASGTGRGIYGYTF.

The chain couples TRBV28 to TRBJ2-7, with 8 bases fitting TRBD2. The CDR3 covers 15 residues. Germline CDR1 is MDHEN and CDR2 is SYDVKM. J gave up 6 bases and V 1 base, and 8 bases lay outside the gene matches. The CDR3 here is CASSLSAGVIAEQYF. CDR3 in DNA: TGTGCCAGCAGTTTATCAGCGGGAGTGATAGCCGAGCAGTACTTC.

This rearrangement joins TRBV5-1 to TRBJ2-5; D unclear. The V end was cut by 2 bases, the J end by 11 bases, with 19 bases between. Germline V gene data show CDR1 as SGHRS and CDR2 as YFSETQ. This CDR3 comprises 14 residues. CDR3 sequence (DNA): TGCGCCAGCAGCTTTCAGTCCCCCTACAATGAGCAGTACTTC. It is translated as CASSFQSPYNEQYF.

Details on this clonotype: A read error may explain this, as a much larger clone is one base away. V is TRBV18 and J is TRBJ2-5; TRBD1 aligns across 8 bases. Germline CDR1 reads KGHSH; CDR2 reads LQKENI. This CDR3 comprises 16 residues. Losses at the gene ends were 3 bases for V and 11 bases for J; bases not matched to a gene: 17. CDR3 bases: TGTGCCAGCTCACCGAACCGTGGGACAGGAACCAATGAGCAGTACTTC. Translated: CASSPNRGTGTNEQYF.

V usage is TRBV12-3 or TRBV12-4 and J usage is TRBJ1-1; no definite D call. V lost 7 bases and J 1 base, leaving 13 bases between the germline ends. The CDR3 is 14 amino acids. The CDR3: CASNGGRPNTEAFF. The CDR3, as DNA: TGTGCCAGCAACGGTGGCAGGCCGAACACTGAAGCTTTCTTT.

The table lists this clonotype with a few counts. The chain joins TRBV7-3 to TRBJ2-2; D not resolved. Trimming stripped 3 bases from V and 2 bases from J, with 7 bases between. CDR3 length: 14 residues. Per the germline V gene, CDR1 is SGHTA and CDR2 is FQGTGA. CDR3 nucleotides: TGTGCCAGCAGCTTCCTACATAACACCGGGGAGCTGTTTTTT. As protein: CASSFLHNTGELFF.

The chain combines TRBV20-1 with TRBJ2-3; TRBD1 agrees at 8 bases. The CDR3 consists of 15 residues. The germline V gene has CDR1 DFQATT and CDR2 SNEGSKA (reference sequence). J lost 2 bases, V lost 6 bases, and 10 bases had no gene match. CDR3 sequence reads: CSATSGTGNTDTQYF. The CDR3 DNA reads as TGCAGTGCAACCTCCGGGACAGGAAACACAGATACGCAGTATTTT.

V is TRBV9 and J is TRBJ1-1; D ambiguous. Germline V gene sequence: CDR1 SGDLS, CDR2 YYNGEE. This CDR3 region has 15 residues. V lost 0 bases and J 4 bases, leaving 13 bases between the germline ends. The CDR3 nucleotides are TGTGCCAGCAGCGTAGCCGGCAGTCGGGGCACTGAAGCTTTCTTT. Translating it yields CASSVAGSRGTEAFF.

The chain joins TRBV3-1 to TRBJ2-6, with D uncertain. Trimming pared 1 base from V and 1 base from J, leaving 5 bases between. Germline CDR1 and CDR2: LGHDT and YNNKEL (reference sequence). The length of the CDR3 is 15 residues. The CDR3 protein is CASSQATSGANVLTF. DNA for the CDR3: TGTGCCAGCAGCCAAGCGACTTCTGGGGCCAACGTCCTGACTTTC.

Only a few counts were recorded for this clonotype. The V and J genes are TRBV7-3 and TRBJ2-3; TRBD2 aligns across 7 bases. The germline gives CDR1 SGHTA, CDR2 FQGTGA. The CDR3 sequence is 20 residues long. J gave up 1 base and V 4 bases, and 20 bases lay outside the gene matches. The CDR3 loop reads CASSSLLGDYSSGGTDTQYF. CDR3 bases: TGTGCCAGCAGCTCCTTATTGGGAGACTACTCTAGCGGAGGCACAGATACGCAGTATTTT.

This clonotype was counted a few times. The rearrangement uses TRBV5-1 and TRBJ2-7, with 7 bases matching TRBD2. The J segment lost 3 bases and the V segment lost 2 bases, leaving 5 bases of the junction unmatched. From germline, CDR1 is SGHRS and CDR2 YFSETQ. The CDR3 is 14 residues long. CDR3 protein: CASSFSGPDYEQYF. CDR3 in DNA: TGCGCCAGCAGCTTTAGCGGGCCTGACTACGAGCAGTACTTC.

The chain combines TRBV7-9 with TRBJ2-6, with TRBD2 matching over 10 bases. Per germline, CDR1 SEHNR and CDR2 FQNEAQ (reference sequence). The V segment lost 5 bases and the J segment 4 bases; nucleotides outside the gene matches: 8. The CDR3 is 17 amino acids. CDR3 residues: CASSPIAGGSGANVLTF. In DNA form, the CDR3 reads TGTGCCAGCAGCCCAATAGCGGGAGGATCCGGGGCCAACGTCCTGACTTTC.

There are a few counts of this clonotype. This CDR3 reads CASSRTFPGANVLTF. CDR3 nucleotides: TGTGCCAGCAGTAGGACCTTTCCTGGGGCCAACGTCCTGACTTTC. The J gene is TRBJ2-6, the V gene TRBV5-5; D remains ambiguous. The CDR3 spans 15 residues. CDR1 is SGHKS, CDR2 YYEKEE, per germline (reference sequence). V dropped 5 bases and J dropped 2 bases, with 11 bases sitting between them.

As regards this clonotype: An end of the junction differs from the germline gene, which may be a read error. As DNA, the CDR3 is TGTGCCGGCAGTTACGGACCACCTGATCGGGAGACCCAGTACTTC. Translation: CAGSYGPPDRETQYF. V usage is TRBV6-2 or TRBV6-3 and J usage is TRBJ2-5; unclear D gene. The CDR3 spans 15 residues. CDR1 and CDR2 from the germline V gene are MNHEY and SVGEGT.

The table lists this clonotype with a few counts. This may be a read error, as it is one base from a much larger clone. V and J are TRBV13 and TRBJ2-1; TRBD2 matches at 10 bases. The CDR3 is made up of 16 amino acids. V shed 1 base, J shed 13 bases, and the junction held 13 bases outside the gene matches. Germline V gene data show CDR1 as PRHDT and CDR2 as FYEKMQ (reference sequence). The CDR3 nucleotides read TGTGCCAGCAGCTTAGAAGCGGGGGGGCCTTTAGAGACCCAGTTCTTC. Its protein product is CASSLEAGGPLETQFF. The full variable domain, its missing parts supplied by reference TRBV13 and TRBJ2-1, is AAGVIQSPRHLIKEKRETATLKCYPIPRHDTVYWYQQGPGQDPQFLISFYEKMQSDKGSIPDRFSAQQFSDYHSELNMSSLELGDSALYFCASSLEAGGPLETQFFGPGTRLTVL.

This rearrangement joins TRBV7-9 to TRBJ1-3; D remains ambiguous. Germline V lookup: CDR1 SEHNR, CDR2 FQNEAQ (reference sequence). Trimming pared 4 bases from V and 8 bases from J, leaving 9 bases between. The CDR3 runs 12 residues. CDR3 amino acids: CASSSGVDTIYF. Here the CDR3 DNA reads TGTGCCAGCAGCTCAGGAGTGGACACCATATATTTT.

V usage is TRBV5-1 and J usage is TRBJ2-7; 9 bases map to TRBD1. CDR1 is SGHRS and CDR2 is YFSETQ in the germline V gene. J was trimmed by 9 bases and V by 3 bases; bases with no gene match: 13. This CDR3 has 15 residues. The CDR3 protein is CASSSGQGRSRLQYF. Written as DNA, the CDR3 is TGCGCCAGCAGCTCCGGACAGGGGAGGTCTCGGCTGCAGTACTTC.

The chain has TRBV12-3 or TRBV12-4 and TRBJ2-1, with 7 bases identical to TRBD2. The CDR3 is made up of 17 amino acids. Trimming removed 2 bases from V and 4 bases from J; junction bases left unmatched: 11. CDR3 loop: CASSLRRGEGLYNEQFF. CDR3 coding DNA: TGTGCCAGCAGTTTAAGACGGGGGGAGGGCCTATACAATGAGCAGTTCTTC.